The clone carrying this TCR beta chain showed up many times. No antigen is known for it. These data are taken from a study of T-cell reconstitution after alpha-beta-depleted transplantation in children. Unique molecular identifiers featured in how the TCRbeta library was prepared. TCRdb re-called the PCR reads with MiXCR, one entry per CDR3 protein. The sample lists about 170,000 distinct CDR3 sequences; roughly 10% were seen once. Regarding the study as a whole: After transplant, high TCRbeta diversity at day 60 in some patients arose from surviving recipient T cells and thymic progenitors.

The CDR3 extends over 17 amino acids. Germline V gene lookup returns CDR1 MRHNA and CDR2 SNTAGT. Losses at the gene ends were 3 bases for V and 3 bases for J; bases not matched to a gene: 12. The chain couples TRBV6-4 to TRBJ2-3; 7 positions match TRBD2. Sequencing was performed on PBMCs, taken before TCRalphabeta/CD19-depleted stem cell transplant. The origin of this receptor is a boy between 2 and 10 years old with acute myeloid leukemia, due to receive a stem cell transplant. The CDR3 DNA sequence: TGTGCCAGCAGTGAAACGTTAGAGCGGGGAGGGACAGATACGCAGTATTTT. Protein: CASSETLERGGTDTQYF.